This T cell receptor (beta chain) comes out of a study of identifying expanded T cells in peripheral blood. The study, taken as a whole, reports: Across healthy donors, higher total template counts meant significantly greater roughly two-week count variance.

Looked up from germline, CDR1 is MNHEY and CDR2 is SVGAGI. Trimming removed 4 bases from V and 5 bases from J; junction bases left unmatched: 5. The CDR3 length is 14 residues. Some clones are missing from TCRdb's copy, which holds only in-frame ones; the method was immunoSEQ multiplex PCR. The data hold around 60,000 clones, with about 80% observed a single time. Only a few counts were recorded for this clone. Its specificity is unknown. Healthy donors had no documented immune events, such as infections, while sampled. The sample taken for sequencing was blood. This chain joins TRBV6-5 and TRBJ2-7, with 10 bases that match TRBD1. The receptor was derived from a person aged 18-70 years in good health. The CDR3 here is CASSWGQGWNEQYF. DNA for the CDR3: TGTGCCAGCAGTTGGGGACAGGGGTGGAACGAGCAGTACTTC.